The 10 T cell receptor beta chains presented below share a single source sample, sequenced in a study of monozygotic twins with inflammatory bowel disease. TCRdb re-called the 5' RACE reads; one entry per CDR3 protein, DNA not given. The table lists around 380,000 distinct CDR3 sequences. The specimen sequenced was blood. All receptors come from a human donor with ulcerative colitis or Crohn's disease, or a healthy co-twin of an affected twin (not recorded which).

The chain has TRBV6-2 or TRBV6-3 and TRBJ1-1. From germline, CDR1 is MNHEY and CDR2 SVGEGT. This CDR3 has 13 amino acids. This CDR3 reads CASLTRMNTEAFF.

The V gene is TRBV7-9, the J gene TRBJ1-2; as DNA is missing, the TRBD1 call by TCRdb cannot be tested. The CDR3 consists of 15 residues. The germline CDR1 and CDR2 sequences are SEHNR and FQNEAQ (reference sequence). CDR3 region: CASSLDLGVGYGYTF.

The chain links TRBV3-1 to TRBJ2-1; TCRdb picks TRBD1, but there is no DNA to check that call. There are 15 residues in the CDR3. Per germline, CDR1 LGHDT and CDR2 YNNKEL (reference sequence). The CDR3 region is CASSGQGIPTNEQFF.

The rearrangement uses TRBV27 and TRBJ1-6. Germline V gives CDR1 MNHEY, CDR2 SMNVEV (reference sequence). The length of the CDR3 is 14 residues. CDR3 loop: CASSLREADSPLHF.

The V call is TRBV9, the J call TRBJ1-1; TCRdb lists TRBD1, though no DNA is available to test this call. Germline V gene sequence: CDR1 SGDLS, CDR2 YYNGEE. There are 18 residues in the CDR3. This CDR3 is CASSVDDGRGQGGTEAFF.

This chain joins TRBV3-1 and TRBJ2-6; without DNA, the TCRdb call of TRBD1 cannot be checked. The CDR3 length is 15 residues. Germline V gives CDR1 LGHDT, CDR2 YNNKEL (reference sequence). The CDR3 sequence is CASSDMGVGANVLTF.

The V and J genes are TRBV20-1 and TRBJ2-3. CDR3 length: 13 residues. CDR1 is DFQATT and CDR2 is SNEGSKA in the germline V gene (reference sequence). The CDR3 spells CSAIRSSTDTQYF.

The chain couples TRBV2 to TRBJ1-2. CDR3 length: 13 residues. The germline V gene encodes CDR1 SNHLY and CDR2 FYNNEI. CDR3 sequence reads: CASSASREWGYTF.

CDR3 loop: CASSAGTVSARGEQYF. The rearrangement links TRBV12-3 or TRBV12-4 to TRBJ2-7; TCRdb's D call of TRBD1 is untestable without DNA. The CDR3 totals 16 residues.

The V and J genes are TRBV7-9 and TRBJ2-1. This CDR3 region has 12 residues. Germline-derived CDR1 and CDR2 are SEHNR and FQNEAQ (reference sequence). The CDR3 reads CASSLIVNEQFF.